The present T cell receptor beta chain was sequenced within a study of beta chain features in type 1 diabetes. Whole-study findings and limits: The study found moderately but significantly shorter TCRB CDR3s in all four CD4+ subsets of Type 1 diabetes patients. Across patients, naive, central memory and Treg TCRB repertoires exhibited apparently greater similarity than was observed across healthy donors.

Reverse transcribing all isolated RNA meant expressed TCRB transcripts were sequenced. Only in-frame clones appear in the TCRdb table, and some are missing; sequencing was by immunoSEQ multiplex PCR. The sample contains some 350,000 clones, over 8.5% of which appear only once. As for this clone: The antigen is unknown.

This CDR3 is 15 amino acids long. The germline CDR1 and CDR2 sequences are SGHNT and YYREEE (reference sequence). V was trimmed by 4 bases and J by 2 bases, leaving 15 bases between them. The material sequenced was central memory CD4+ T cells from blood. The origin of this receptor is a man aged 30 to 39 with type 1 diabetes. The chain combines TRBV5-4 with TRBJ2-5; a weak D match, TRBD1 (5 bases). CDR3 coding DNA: TGTGCCAGCAGCCTTTGGGGCAGGAGTCAAGAGACCCAGTACTTC. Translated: CASSLWGRSQETQYF.